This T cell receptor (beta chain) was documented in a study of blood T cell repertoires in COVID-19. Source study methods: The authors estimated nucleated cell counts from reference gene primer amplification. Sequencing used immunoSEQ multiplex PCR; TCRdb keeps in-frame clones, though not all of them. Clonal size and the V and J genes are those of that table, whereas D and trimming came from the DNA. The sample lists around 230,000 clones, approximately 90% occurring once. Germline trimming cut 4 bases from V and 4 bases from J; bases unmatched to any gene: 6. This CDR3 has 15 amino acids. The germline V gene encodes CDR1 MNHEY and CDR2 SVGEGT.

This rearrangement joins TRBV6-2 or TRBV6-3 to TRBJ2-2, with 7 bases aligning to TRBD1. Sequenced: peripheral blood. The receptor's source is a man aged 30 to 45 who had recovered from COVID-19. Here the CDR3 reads CASSSRQGGTGELFF. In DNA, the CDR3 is TGTGCCAGCAGTTCCCGACAGGGCGGCACCGGGGAGCTGTTTTTT.